The present entry profiles one T cell receptor (beta chain) with its context. Its antigen is not identified. This sample was included in a study of T cells in localized non-small cell lung cancer. Study results and caveats: Peak T cell clonality was found in uninvolved adjacent lung, exceeding tumor. Because sequencing included only one region (of the tumor), heterogeneity remains possible. Appearing in adjacent lung were a median about 59 of the top 100 tumor clones.

Germline-derived CDR1 and CDR2 are SEHNR and FQNEAQ (reference sequence). The CDR3 loop spans 13 amino acids. V lost 1 base to trimming and J lost 3 bases, with 6 bases between them. Generated by immunoSEQ multiplex PCR, the TCRdb table keeps only in-frame clones and is missing some. Of about 33,000 clones listed, around 86% were seen once; the top ten hold about 4.2%. The specimen was peripheral blood, collected before any cancer treatment. The receptor's source is an older male donor with stage III lung adenocarcinoma. The chain recombines TRBV7-9 with TRBJ2-5; unclear D gene. The CDR3 region is CASSLDTEETQYF. The CDR3, as DNA: TGTGCCAGCAGCTTAGACACAGAAGAGACCCAGTACTTC.